The entry that follows covers one T cell receptor beta chain sequence. Its cognate antigen is unknown. The record originates from a study of OX40 agonist ivuxolimab in advanced cancers. At the level of the study: The dose of intravenous ivuxolimab that patients received every 2 weeks ranged from 0.01 to 10 mg/kg. The study, taken as a whole, reports: Averaging showed that CD8+ T cells had more expanded clones than CD4+ did.

TCRdb's table, derived via immunoSEQ multiplex PCR, lists solely in-frame clones and lacks some. The repertoire holds approximately 60,000 clones, with approximately 86% as singletons. The V and J ends lost 6 bases and 0 bases respectively, with 12 bases between them. This CDR3 is 15 amino acids long. The germline gives CDR1 SNHLY, CDR2 FYNNEI. The clonotype comes from an adult with an advanced solid tumor such as melanoma, head and neck, liver or kidney cancer. This material consisted of CD4+ or CD8+ T cells sorted from blood, taken in a trial of the OX40 agonist ivuxolimab. The chain has TRBV2 and TRBJ1-5; D is perhaps TRBD1 (6 bases). CDR3 region: CASRGDKDSNQPQHF. The CDR3 DNA reads as TGTGCCAGCAGGGGGGACAAAGATAGCAATCAGCCCCAGCATTTT.